A single T cell receptor (beta chain) is shown here with its context. In the authors' workflow: Counts of nucleated cells, estimated from reference gene primer amplification, were obtained. Data came from immunoSEQ multiplex PCR; TCRdb stores just in-frame clones and leaves some out. D and trimming were read from the DNA, whereas the V and J calls and clone size are those reported in that table. The data show roughly 380,000 clones, 89% seen once. The data are from a study of blood T cell repertoires in COVID-19. For the study at large: The United States, Italy and Spain supplied acute and convalescent COVID-19 samples. The cDNA or gDNA used as material had been derived from T cells, B-cell-depleted T cells, or PBMCs.

The CDR3 length is 17 residues. In germline, CDR1 is MNHNY, CDR2 SVGAGI (reference sequence). Trimming cost V 5 bases and J 7 bases; bases outside gene matches: 14. Followed longitudinally, the Seattle patients had been enrolled during active infection. Sequencing used peripheral blood. V gene TRBV6-6 combines with J gene TRBJ1-2; 12 bases agree with TRBD1. This clonotype was sampled from a woman aged 60 to 75 with COVID-19, enrolled during active disease. CDR3 sequence reads: CASSRSGTGGRRSGYTF. The CDR3 DNA reads as TGTGCCAGCAGTCGATCCGGGACAGGGGGCCGCCGTAGTGGCTACACCTTC.